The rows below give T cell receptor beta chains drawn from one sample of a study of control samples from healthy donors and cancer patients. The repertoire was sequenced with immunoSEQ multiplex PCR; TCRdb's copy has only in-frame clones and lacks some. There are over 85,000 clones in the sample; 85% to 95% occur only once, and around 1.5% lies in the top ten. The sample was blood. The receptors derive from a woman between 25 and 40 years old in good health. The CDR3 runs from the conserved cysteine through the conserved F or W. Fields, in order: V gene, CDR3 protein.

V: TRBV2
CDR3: CASTRGTNTDTQYF

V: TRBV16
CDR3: CASSQSQRTNTEAFF

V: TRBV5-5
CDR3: CASSLDRVLTEAFF

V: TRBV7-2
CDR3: CASSFPGPQPQHF

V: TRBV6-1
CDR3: CASSEAVVFGTDTQYF

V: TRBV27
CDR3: CASSLSYEQYF

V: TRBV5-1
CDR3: CASRPGQGGGYTF

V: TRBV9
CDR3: CASSRTGGLAEAFF

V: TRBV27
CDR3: CASSLSWSWVGEEGSGANVLTF

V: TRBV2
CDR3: CASSGRWEEKLFF

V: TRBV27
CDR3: CASTFFQDIGNQPQHF